Listed below are T cell receptor beta chains from one sample, sequenced in a study of blood T cell repertoires in COVID-19. Here immunoSEQ multiplex PCR was the method, and the copy in TCRdb shows in-frame clones only, minus some. Altogether 68,000 or so clones are present, approximately 92% being singletons, with the ten largest covering about 2.9%. The source material was peripheral blood. The receptors were sampled from a man aged 50-60 years with acute or convalescent COVID-19. CDR3s include the opening cysteine and the closing phenylalanine or tryptophan. The D gene is left open where the match is weak. Size tells how often a clone was seen (once, few, many) or the class of an expanded clone, and some rows leave it out.

V gene	CDR3 length	J gene	clone size	D gene	CDR3 DNA	CDR3 protein
TRBV3-1/TRBV3-2	14	TRBJ1-5	.	.	TGTGCCAGCAGCCAAGACGAGTCGGGTCAGCCCCAGCATTTT	CASSQDESGQPQHF
TRBV19	15	TRBJ1-3	.	.	TGTGCCAGTAGTACCCCCAGGGCCTCTGGAAACACCATATATTTT	CASSTPRASGNTIYF
TRBV6-5	15	TRBJ1-1	.	TRBD1	TGTGCCAGCAGCGGACAGGGGGCAGGAGACACTGAAGCTTTCTTT	CASSGQGAGDTEAFF
TRBV9	12	TRBJ2-3	once	.	TGTGCCAGCAGCGTGGGGGGAAATACGCAGTATTTT	CASSVGGNTQYF
TRBV4-1	14	TRBJ2-7	few	TRBD1	TGCGCCAGCAGCCAAGATCAGTCCCCGACAGGGAAGTACTTC	CASSQDQSPTGKYF
TRBV5-1	15	TRBJ1-1	.	.	TGCGCCAGCAGCCTGGATGGACAGATCAACACTGAAGCTTTCTTT	CASSLDGQINTEAFF
TRBV28	14	TRBJ2-7	.	TRBD2	TGTGCCAGCAGGAGCGGGAGTGACTACTACGAGCAGTACTTC	CASRSGSDYYEQYF
TRBV5-5	16	TRBJ1-5	.	.	TGTGCCAGCAGCTTGAGCCTCGCCAGGGAATATCAGCCCCAGCATTTT	CASSLSLAREYQPQHF
TRBV2	14	TRBJ2-1	.	.	TGTGCCAGCAGTACGACAAATGCCAACAATGAGCAGTTCTTC	CASSTTNANNEQFF
TRBV19	13	TRBJ1-4	once	TRBD1	TGTGCCACCTTAGACAGGGCGCATGAAAAACTGTTTTTT	CATLDRAHEKLFF
TRBV5-1	15	TRBJ2-5	.	TRBD2	TGCGCCAGCAGCTTGGTAGCGGGAGCCGGTGAGACCCAGTACTTC	CASSLVAGAGETQYF
TRBV18	16	TRBJ2-1	.	.	TGTGCCAGCTCAACCGCTAGGTCGAGCTCCTACAATGAGCAGTTCTTC	CASSTARSSSYNEQFF
TRBV19	16	TRBJ1-5	few	.	TGTGCCAGTAGTCTCGAACAGGAGTATAGCAATCAGCCCCAGCATTTT	CASSLEQEYSNQPQHF
TRBV30	11	TRBJ2-3	.	.	TGTGCCTGGACCCTTGCAGATACGCAGTATTTT	CAWTLADTQYF
TRBV19	15	TRBJ2-7	.	TRBD1	TGTGCCAGTAGTATCCGACAGGGGGCAAGGGACGAGCAGTACTTC	CASSIRQGARDEQYF
TRBV27	14	TRBJ2-2	.	TRBD2	TGTGCCAGCTATCCTAGCGGGAACACCGGGGAGCTGTTTTTT	CASYPSGNTGELFF
TRBV7-2	14	TRBJ2-2	.	.	TGTGCCAGCAGCTTAATAGCGGAGGCCGGGGAGCTGTTTTTT	CASSLIAEAGELFF
TRBV4-1	16	TRBJ2-5	.	.	TGCGCCAGCAGCCAGGGAACCGGGACAAACCAAGAGACCCAGTACTTC	CASSQGTGTNQETQYF
TRBV3-1/TRBV3-2	16	TRBJ2-1	.	TRBD2	TGTGCCAGCAGCCCGCGGACTAGCGGCTACTACAATGAGCAGTTCTTC	CASSPRTSGYYNEQFF
TRBV28	13	TRBJ2-4	.	TRBD2	TGTGCCGCCTCTAGCGGGAGGGAAAACATTCAGTACTTC	CAASSGRENIQYF
TRBV4-1	15	TRBJ2-1	.	.	TGCGCCAGCAGCCAAGATGTGGTAGTTCTCAATGAGCAGTTCTTC	CASSQDVVVLNEQFF
TRBV5-4	15	TRBJ2-1	.	TRBD2	TGTGCCAGCAGCTTGGGACTAGCGGGAGTCGATGAGCAGTTCTTC	CASSLGLAGVDEQFF
TRBV5-6	14	TRBJ1-1	.	.	TGTGCCAGCAGCTGGACTAATGTACCCACTGAAGCTTTCTTT	CASSWTNVPTEAFF
TRBV2	15	TRBJ2-5	.	TRBD2	TGTGCCAGCAGTGGACGAGGACTAGCTCTCGAGACCCAGTACTTC	CASSGRGLALETQYF